What follows is one TCR beta chain and its context. TCRdb keeps only in-frame clones here, not all; method: immunoSEQ multiplex PCR. The sample lists around 23,000 clones; approximately 89% were seen once. These data come from a study of blood T cell repertoires in COVID-19. V lost 5 bases and J lost 4, with 20 bases in between. Germline-derived CDR1 and CDR2 are MNHNY and SVGAGI (reference sequence). This CDR3 is 16 amino acids long. The receptor's source is a man over 45 with active COVID-19. The specimen sequenced was peripheral blood. The rearrangement joins TRBV6-6 to TRBJ1-1, with D possibly being TRBD1 (6 bases). This chain's CDR3 is CASSQTGAGGGTEAFF. CDR3 nucleotides: TGTGCCAGCAGTCAGACAGGCGCCGGAGGTGGCACTGAAGCTTTCTTT.